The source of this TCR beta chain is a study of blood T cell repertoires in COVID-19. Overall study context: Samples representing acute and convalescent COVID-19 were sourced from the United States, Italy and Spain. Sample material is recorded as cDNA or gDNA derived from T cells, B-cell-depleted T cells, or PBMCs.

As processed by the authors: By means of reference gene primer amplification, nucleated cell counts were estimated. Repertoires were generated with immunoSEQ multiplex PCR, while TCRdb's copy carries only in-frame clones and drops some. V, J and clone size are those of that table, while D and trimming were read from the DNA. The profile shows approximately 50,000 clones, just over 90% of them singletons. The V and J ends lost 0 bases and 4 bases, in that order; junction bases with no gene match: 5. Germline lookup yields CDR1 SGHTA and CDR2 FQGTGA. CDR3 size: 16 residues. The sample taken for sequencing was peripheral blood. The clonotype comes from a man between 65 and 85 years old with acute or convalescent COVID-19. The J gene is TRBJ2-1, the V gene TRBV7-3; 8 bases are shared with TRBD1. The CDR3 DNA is TGTGCCAGCAGCTTAACGTGGACAGGGCATTACAATGAGCAGTTCTTC. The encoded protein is CASSLTWTGHYNEQFF.